Below, one TCR beta chain is given with its context. Germline V lookup: CDR1 SEHNR, CDR2 FQNEAQ (reference sequence). The CDR3 extends over 15 amino acids. The ends were cut back, 10 bases at V and 1 base at J, with 14 bases in the middle. Amplification from RNA transcripts yielded the TCR beta CDR3 regions. RT-PCR with HTBI primers came first, then second-round multiplex PCR. One entry per CDR3 protein results from TCRdb running MiXCR on the multiplex PCR reads. This table has more than 550,000 distinct CDR3 sequences, roughly 41% appearing once. This entry is derived from a study of Graves' ophthalmopathy and Graves' hyperthyroidism.

Sequencing input: peripheral blood. This clonotype was obtained from an adult man with Graves' ophthalmopathy. V gene TRBV7-9 combines with J gene TRBJ2-6; a possible D gene is TRBD1 (6 bases). CDR3 in amino acids: CAKGQSPSGANVLTF. The CDR3, as DNA: TGTGCCAAAGGACAGTCCCCGTCTGGGGCCAACGTCCTGACTTTC.